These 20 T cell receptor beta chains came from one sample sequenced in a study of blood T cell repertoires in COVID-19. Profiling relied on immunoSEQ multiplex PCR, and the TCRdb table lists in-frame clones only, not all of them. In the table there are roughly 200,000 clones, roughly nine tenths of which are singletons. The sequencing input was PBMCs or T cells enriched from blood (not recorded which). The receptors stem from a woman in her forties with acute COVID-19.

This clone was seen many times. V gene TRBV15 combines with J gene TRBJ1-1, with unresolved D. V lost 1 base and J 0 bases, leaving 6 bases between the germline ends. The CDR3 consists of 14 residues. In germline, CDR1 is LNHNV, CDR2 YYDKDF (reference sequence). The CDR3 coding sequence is TGTGCCACCAGCAGAGGAGGGATGAACACTGAAGCTTTCTTT. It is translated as CATSRGGMNTEAFF.

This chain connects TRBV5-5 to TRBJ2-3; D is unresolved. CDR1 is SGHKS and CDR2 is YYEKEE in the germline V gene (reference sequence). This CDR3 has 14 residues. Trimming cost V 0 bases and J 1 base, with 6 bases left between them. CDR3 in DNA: TGTGCCAGCAGCTTGGGGCACCGCACAGATACGCAGTATTTT. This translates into CASSLGHRTDTQYF.

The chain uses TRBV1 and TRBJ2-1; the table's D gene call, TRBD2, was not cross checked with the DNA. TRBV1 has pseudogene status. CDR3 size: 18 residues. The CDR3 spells CTSSHPPASGGSYNEQFF. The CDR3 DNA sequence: TGCACCAGCAGCCATCCCCCCGCTAGCGGGGGATCCTACAATGAGCAGTTCTTC.

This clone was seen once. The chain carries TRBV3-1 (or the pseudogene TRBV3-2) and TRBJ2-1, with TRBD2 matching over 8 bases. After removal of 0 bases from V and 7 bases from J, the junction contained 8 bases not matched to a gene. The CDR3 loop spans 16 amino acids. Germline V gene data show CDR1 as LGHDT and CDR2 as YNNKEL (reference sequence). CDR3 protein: CASSQEAGGAANEQFF. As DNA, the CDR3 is TGTGCCAGCAGCCAAGAGGCCGGGGGGGCCGCAAATGAGCAGTTCTTC.

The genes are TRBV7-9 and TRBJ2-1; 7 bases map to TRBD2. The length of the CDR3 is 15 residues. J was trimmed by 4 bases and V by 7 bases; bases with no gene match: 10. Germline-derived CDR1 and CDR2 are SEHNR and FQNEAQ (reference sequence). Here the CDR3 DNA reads TGTGCCAGCAACCCCTCGAGCGGGACGTACAATGAGCAGTTCTTC. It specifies CASNPSSGTYNEQFF.

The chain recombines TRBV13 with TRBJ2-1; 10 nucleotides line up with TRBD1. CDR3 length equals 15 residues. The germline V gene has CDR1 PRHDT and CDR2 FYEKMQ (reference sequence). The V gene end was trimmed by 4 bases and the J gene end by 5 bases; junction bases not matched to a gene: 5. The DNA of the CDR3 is TGTGCCAGCAGCTCACGGGACAGGGGAAACAATGAGCAGTTCTTC. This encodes CASSSRDRGNNEQFF.

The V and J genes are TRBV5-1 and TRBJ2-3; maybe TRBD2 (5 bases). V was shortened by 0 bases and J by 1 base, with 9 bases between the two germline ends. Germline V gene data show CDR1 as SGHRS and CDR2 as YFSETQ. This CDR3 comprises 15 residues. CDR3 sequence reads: CASSLASGRTDTQYF. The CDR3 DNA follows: TGCGCCAGCAGCTTGGCCAGCGGTCGCACAGATACGCAGTATTTT.

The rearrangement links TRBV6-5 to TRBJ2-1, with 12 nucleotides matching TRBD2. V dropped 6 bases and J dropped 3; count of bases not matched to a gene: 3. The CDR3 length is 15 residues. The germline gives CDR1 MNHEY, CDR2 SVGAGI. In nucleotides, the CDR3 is TGTGCCAGCAGGATACTAGCGGGGGGCTACAATGAGCAGTTCTTC. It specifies CASRILAGGYNEQFF.

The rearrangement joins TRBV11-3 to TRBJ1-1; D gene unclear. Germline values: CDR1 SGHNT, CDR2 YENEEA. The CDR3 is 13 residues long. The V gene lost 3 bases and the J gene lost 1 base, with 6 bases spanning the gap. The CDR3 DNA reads TGTGCCAGCAGCTTCAAGAGGAACACTGAAGCTTTCTTT. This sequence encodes CASSFKRNTEAFF.

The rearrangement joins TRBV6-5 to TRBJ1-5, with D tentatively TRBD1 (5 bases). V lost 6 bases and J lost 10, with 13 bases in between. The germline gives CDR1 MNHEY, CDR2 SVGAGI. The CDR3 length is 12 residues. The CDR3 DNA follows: TGTGCCAGCAGCAGCCCGGGGGGACCCCAGCATTTT. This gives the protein CASSSPGGPQHF.

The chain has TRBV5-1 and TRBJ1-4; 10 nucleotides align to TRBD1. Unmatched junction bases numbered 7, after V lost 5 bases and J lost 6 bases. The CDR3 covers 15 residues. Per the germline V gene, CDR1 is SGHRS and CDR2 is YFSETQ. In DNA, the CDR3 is TGCGCCAGCAGAGTCACGGGGACAGGGGATGAAAAACTGTTTTTT. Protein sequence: CASRVTGTGDEKLFF.

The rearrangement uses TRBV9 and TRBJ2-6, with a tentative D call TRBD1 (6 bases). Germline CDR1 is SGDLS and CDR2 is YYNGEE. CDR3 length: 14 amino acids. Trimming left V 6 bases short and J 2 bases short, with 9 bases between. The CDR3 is CASNTGTGANVLTF. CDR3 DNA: TGTGCCAGCAACACAGGGACTGGGGCCAACGTCCTGACTTTC.

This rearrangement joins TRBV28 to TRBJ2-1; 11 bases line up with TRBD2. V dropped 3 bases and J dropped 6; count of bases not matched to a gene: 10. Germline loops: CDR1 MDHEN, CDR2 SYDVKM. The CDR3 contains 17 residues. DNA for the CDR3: TGTGCCAGCAGTTTTCCTAGCGGGGGGAGTTACAGCAATGAGCAGTTCTTC. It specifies CASSFPSGGSYSNEQFF.

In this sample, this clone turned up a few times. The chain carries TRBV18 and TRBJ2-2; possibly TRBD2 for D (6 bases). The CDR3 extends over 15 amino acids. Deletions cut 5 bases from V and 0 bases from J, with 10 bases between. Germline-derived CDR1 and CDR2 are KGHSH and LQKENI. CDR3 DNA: TGTGCCAGCTCATCGGGACTGGCGAACACCGGGGAGCTGTTTTTT. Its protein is CASSSGLANTGELFF.

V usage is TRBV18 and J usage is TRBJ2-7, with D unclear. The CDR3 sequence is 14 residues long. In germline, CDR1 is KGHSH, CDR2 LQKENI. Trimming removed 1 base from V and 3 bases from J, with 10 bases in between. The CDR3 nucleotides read TGTGCCAGCTCACCACTAGGAGTAGTCTACGAGCAGTACTTC. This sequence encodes CASSPLGVVYEQYF.

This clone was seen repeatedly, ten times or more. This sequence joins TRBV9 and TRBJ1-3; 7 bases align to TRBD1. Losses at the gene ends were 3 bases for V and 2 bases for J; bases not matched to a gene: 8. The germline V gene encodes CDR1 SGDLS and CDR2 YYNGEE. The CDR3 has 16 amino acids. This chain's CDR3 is CASSELGQIPGNTIYF. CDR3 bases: TGTGCCAGCAGCGAACTGGGACAGATCCCTGGAAACACCATATATTTT.

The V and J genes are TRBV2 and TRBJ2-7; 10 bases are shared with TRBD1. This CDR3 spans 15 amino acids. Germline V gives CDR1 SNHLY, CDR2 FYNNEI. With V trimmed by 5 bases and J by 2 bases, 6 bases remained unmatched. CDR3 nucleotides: TGTGCCAGCAGTCCGGGGGGACAGGGGCCCTACGAGCAGTACTTC. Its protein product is CASSPGGQGPYEQYF.

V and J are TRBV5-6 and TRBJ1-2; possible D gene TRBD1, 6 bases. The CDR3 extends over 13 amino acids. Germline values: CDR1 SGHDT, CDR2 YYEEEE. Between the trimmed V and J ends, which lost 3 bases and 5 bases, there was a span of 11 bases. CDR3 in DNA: TGTGCCAGCAGCTCCGGGACAATTTATGGCTACACCTTC. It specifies CASSSGTIYGYTF.

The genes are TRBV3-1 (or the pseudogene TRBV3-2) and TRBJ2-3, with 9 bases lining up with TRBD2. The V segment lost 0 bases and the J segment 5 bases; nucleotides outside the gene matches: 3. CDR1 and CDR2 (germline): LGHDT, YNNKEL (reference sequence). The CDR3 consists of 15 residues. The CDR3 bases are TGTGCCAGCAGCCAAGATAGAGCGGGGGGAGATACGCAGTATTTT. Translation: CASSQDRAGGDTQYF.

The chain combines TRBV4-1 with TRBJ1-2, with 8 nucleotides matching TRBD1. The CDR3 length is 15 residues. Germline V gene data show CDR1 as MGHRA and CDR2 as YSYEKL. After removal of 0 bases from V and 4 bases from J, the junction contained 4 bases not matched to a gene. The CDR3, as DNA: TGCGCCAGCAGCCAAGAGGACAGGGAGGGCTATGGCTACACCTTC. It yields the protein CASSQEDREGYGYTF.